The clone carrying this T cell receptor (beta chain) was found many times. This sample stems from a study of molecular identifiers for immune sequencing clone quantification. Trimming took off 3 bases at V and 3 bases at J, with 12 bases between the two ends. The CDR3 sequence is 14 residues long. CDR1 is SGHRS and CDR2 is YFSETQ in the germline V gene. From the PCR reads, TCRdb called clonotypes with MiXCR, one entry per CDR3 protein. Altogether approximately 680,000 distinct CDR3 sequences are present, 25% being singletons, with the ten largest covering about 0.8%. The chain combines TRBV5-1 with TRBJ1-1; no clear D gene. This receptor was taken from a human donor in good health. Some libraries in this study had Jurkat cell RNA spiked in. Sequenced material: naive CD8+ T cells from blood, with Jurkat cell RNA spiked in. Subset of the sample: FACS-sorted CD8+CD4-CCR7+CD45RA+ naive T cells. The CDR3 sequence is CASSSGPADTEAFF. The CDR3 DNA is TGCGCCAGCAGCTCGGGCCCCGCGGACACTGAAGCTTTCTTT.